The 21 T cell receptor beta chains below were found in one sample sequenced in a study of OX40 agonist ivuxolimab in advanced cancers. The library relied on the immunoSEQ multiplex PCR assay. TCRdb took over this immuneACCESS table, retaining in-frame rearrangements with V and J assigned. Such tables are incomplete; in checked studies, under half of the missing clones stem from an unresolved V gene, and the remainder is unexplained. The sample table records more than 75,000 clones; around 86% of these occur just once. The ten largest account for roughly 0.32% of the sample. The sample here was CD4+ or CD8+ T cells sorted from blood, taken in a trial of the OX40 agonist ivuxolimab. Receptors were obtained from an adult with an advanced solid tumor such as melanoma, head and neck, liver or kidney cancer.

The V call is TRBV10-3, the J call TRBJ1-1; TRBD1 matches at 9 bases. V gave up 0 bases and J gave up 5 bases; unmatched junction bases: 7. CDR1 is ENHRY and CDR2 is SYGVKD in the germline V gene. The CDR3 is 16 residues long. Here the CDR3 DNA reads TGTGCCATCAGTGAGTCGGGGACAGGGCTATTTACTGAAGCTTTCTTT. This encodes CAISESGTGLFTEAFF.

The chain recombines TRBV2 with TRBJ1-5; no definite D call. The CDR3 has 14 residues. V lost 6 bases and J 9 bases, leaving 18 bases between the germline ends. CDR1 and CDR2 from the germline V gene are SNHLY and FYNNEI. The DNA for the CDR3 is TGTGCCAGCAGAGCTACAGCCGGGTCATGGCCCCAGCATTTT. Amino acids: CASRATAGSWPQHF.

The rearrangement joins TRBV4-3 to TRBJ2-1; the match to TRBD2 covers 11 bases. Germline V gene data show CDR1 as LGHNA and CDR2 as YSLEER. The CDR3 extends over 17 amino acids. The trim removed 3 bases at V and 4 bases at J, leaving 8 bases unmatched. The CDR3 reads CASSQLQGLADYNEQFF. CDR3 DNA: TGCGCCAGCAGCCAGCTCCAGGGACTAGCGGATTACAATGAGCAGTTCTTC.

The rearrangement joins TRBV28 to TRBJ1-6, with D uncertain. Trimming left V 1 base short and J 9 bases short, with 4 bases between. The germline gives CDR1 MDHEN, CDR2 SYDVKM. The CDR3 consists of 12 residues. In DNA form, the CDR3 reads TGTGCCAGCAGTTTATTGGTTTCACCCCTCCACTTT. It codes for CASSLLVSPLHF.

This chain links TRBV18 with TRBJ1-1, with D perhaps matching TRBD1 (5 bases). V dropped 3 bases and J dropped 0 bases, with 8 bases sitting between them. The length of the CDR3 is 14 residues. The germline CDR1 and CDR2 sequences are KGHSH and LQKENI. CDR3 DNA: TGTGCCAGCTCACCTACGGGACTGAACACTGAAGCTTTCTTT. Its protein product is CASSPTGLNTEAFF.

V is TRBV4-1 and J is TRBJ2-3; 7 bases fit TRBD1. The CDR3 loop spans 15 amino acids. Germline V gene data show CDR1 as MGHRA and CDR2 as YSYEKL. Trimming removed 8 bases from V and 0 bases from J; junction bases left unmatched: 8. CDR3 sequence reads: CASGSRTGSTDTQYF. Here the CDR3 DNA reads TGCGCCAGCGGATCCAGGACAGGCAGCACAGATACGCAGTATTTT.

The chain carries TRBV4-3 and TRBJ2-5, with 8 positions matching TRBD1. The CDR3 runs 17 residues. V lost 0 bases to trimming and J lost 2 bases; unmatched junction nucleotides: 8. CDR1 LGHNA and CDR2 YSLEER come from the germline V gene. The CDR3: CASSQDSWDRMQETQYF. For the CDR3, the DNA is TGCGCCAGCAGCCAAGATTCATGGGACAGGATGCAAGAGACCCAGTACTTC.

The chain recombines TRBV28 with TRBJ2-7; 10 bases line up with TRBD2. Germline-derived CDR1 and CDR2 are MDHEN and SYDVKM. This CDR3 comprises 16 residues. With 7 bases clipped from V and 0 bases from J, the junction kept 9 bases outside the gene matches. CDR3 in amino acids: CASTFFSSGSSYEQYF. CDR3 in DNA: TGTGCCAGCACCTTCTTTTCTAGCGGGAGCTCCTACGAGCAGTACTTC.

V gene TRBV19 combines with J gene TRBJ2-7, with D possibly TRBD2 on 5 matching bases. The V and J ends lost 5 bases and 5 bases respectively, with 10 bases between them. Germline V gene sequence: CDR1 LNHDA, CDR2 SQIVND (reference sequence). CDR3 length: 12 amino acids. Here the CDR3 reads CASSPRRNEQYF. The CDR3 DNA is TGTGCCAGTAGTCCCCGGAGGAACGAGCAGTACTTC.

The chain carries TRBV5-5 and TRBJ2-5; D gene ambiguous. The CDR3 runs to 12 residues. V dropped 5 bases and J dropped 5 bases, with 10 bases sitting between them. Per the germline V gene, CDR1 is SGHKS and CDR2 is YYEKEE (reference sequence). The CDR3 nucleotides read TGTGCCAGCAGTCGTATTTGGGAGACCCAGTACTTC. This encodes CASSRIWETQYF.

This clone was counted a few times. The CDR3 region has the DNA TGCGCCAGCAGTGAGGGGGGGCTTCTCTACGAGCAGTACGTC. This sequence encodes CASSEGGLLYEQYV. V usage is TRBV10-2 and J usage is TRBJ2-7; D possibly matches TRBD1 or TRBD2 (6 bases each). Germline V gives CDR1 WSHSY, CDR2 SAAADI. The germline V and J ends were trimmed by 2 bases and 3 bases, with 11 bases remaining between them. The CDR3 contains 14 residues.

The rearrangement joins TRBV11-2 to TRBJ2-7; D gene unclear. This CDR3 has 13 residues. Germline V gives CDR1 SGHAT, CDR2 FQNNGV. Trimming shortened V by 7 bases and J by 0 bases, and 10 bases separated the two germline ends. In DNA form, the CDR3 reads TGTGCCAGCACGGGTGTCGGCTCCTACGAGCAGTACGTC. This codes for CASTGVGSYEQYV.

This chain links TRBV11-3 with TRBJ2-7, with TRBD2 as a possible D gene (6 bases). V was clipped by 8 bases and J by 7 bases, with 12 bases between them. Germline V gene data show CDR1 as SGHNT and CDR2 as YENEEA. CDR3 length equals 11 residues. The CDR3 reads CASYGAGEQYV. CDR3 sequence (DNA): TGTGCCAGCTACGGGGCGGGGGAGCAGTACGTC.

The chain links TRBV18 to TRBJ2-3; TRBD1 matches at 9 bases. The CDR3 consists of 15 residues. J was trimmed by 5 bases and V by 3 bases; bases with no gene match: 6. Germline V gene sequence: CDR1 KGHSH, CDR2 LQKENI. CDR3 region: CASSPGTGQRDTQYF. CDR3 DNA sequence: TGTGCCAGCTCACCTGGGACAGGGCAGAGAGATACGCAGTATTTT.

This clone was found once. The chain couples TRBV11-3 to TRBJ2-1; perhaps TRBD1 as D (6 bases). Germline lookup yields CDR1 SGHNT and CDR2 YENEEA. The CDR3 runs to 15 residues. V lost 5 bases, J lost 7 bases, and 18 bases lay in between. CDR3: CASSKNNRVTNEQFF. The CDR3 bases are TGTGCCAGCAGCAAAAATAACAGGGTAACGAATGAGCAGTTCTTC.

The chain recombines TRBV18 with TRBJ2-3; the D call may be TRBD1 or TRBD2 (6 bases each). CDR1 and CDR2 from the germline V gene are KGHSH and LQKENI. This CDR3 contains 14 residues. V dropped 1 base and J dropped 4 bases, with 9 bases sitting between them. The CDR3 loop is CASSPQEGADTQYF. In nucleotides, the CDR3 is TGTGCCAGCTCACCACAGGAGGGGGCAGATACGCAGTATTTT.

The count of this clone is one. This rearrangement joins TRBV29-1 to TRBJ2-1; TRBD1 agrees at 7 bases. The CDR3 contains 13 residues. The junction had 6 bases not matched to a gene; V was cut back by 3 bases and J by 7 bases. CDR1 is SQVTM and CDR2 is ANQGSEA in the germline V gene. The CDR3, as DNA: TGCAGCGTTGAGAGGGGGCGCCAGAATGAGCAGTTCTTC. Amino acids: CSVERGRQNEQFF.

This chain links TRBV2 with TRBJ2-5; D remains unclear. CDR1 and CDR2 from the germline V gene are SNHLY and FYNNEI. CDR3 length: 14 residues. The V gene lost 6 bases and the J gene lost 4 bases, with 15 bases spanning the gap. The CDR3, as DNA: TGTGCCAGCAGGGGCGGCGCGGCCGCAGAGACCCAGTACTTC. Encoded protein: CASRGGAAAETQYF.

The chain has TRBV2 and TRBJ1-5, with D possibly being TRBD1 (5 bases). Germline values: CDR1 SNHLY, CDR2 FYNNEI. The length of the CDR3 is 13 residues. V was clipped by 3 bases and J by 3 bases, with 6 bases between them. The CDR3 region has the DNA TGTGCCAGCAGTGAGGACAACAATCAGCCCCAGCATTTT. Translating it yields CASSEDNNQPQHF.

The J gene is TRBJ2-1, the V gene TRBV29-1; no firm D call. There are 13 residues in the CDR3. V was clipped by 0 bases and J by 3 bases, with 6 bases between them. Germline values: CDR1 SQVTM, CDR2 ANQGSEA. CDR3 DNA: TGCAGCGTTGAAGAAGACGGCTACAATGAGCAGTTCTTC. It encodes CSVEEDGYNEQFF.

The chain links TRBV4-3 to TRBJ2-1; tentatively, D is TRBD1 (5 bases). The V gene's germline CDR1 is LGHNA and CDR2 YSLEER. V was shortened by 0 bases and J by 9 bases, with 9 bases between the two germline ends. The CDR3 extends over 13 amino acids. The CDR3 DNA reads as TGCGCCAGCAGCCAAGATCGGACAATTGAGCAGTTCTTC. Translating gives CASSQDRTIEQFF.